This is a list of T cell receptor beta chains from one sample in a study of OX40 agonist ivuxolimab in advanced cancers. Method: immunoSEQ multiplex PCR; TCRdb's copy keeps in-frame clones and lacks some. This sample has about 64,000 clones, with about 81% found just once. Sequencing was performed on CD4+ or CD8+ T cells sorted from blood, taken in a trial of the OX40 agonist ivuxolimab. The receptors stem from an adult with an advanced solid tumor such as melanoma, head and neck, liver or kidney cancer. The CDR3 runs from the conserved cysteine through the conserved F or W. D genes are given only for firm matches. Size values are once, few and many counts, or a class for expanded clones, and some rows have none.

>TRBJ2-1|TRBV9|TRBD2|few
TGTGCCAGCAGCTCCCAACTAGCGGGAGGTAACAATGAGCAGTTCTTC
CASSSQLAGGNNEQFF
>TRBJ2-3|TRBV11-2|TRBD1|NA
TGTGCCAGCAGCTTAGTCGGCGGGACAGGGGGACGTCACACGCAGTATTTT
CASSLVGGTGGRHTQYF
>TRBJ2-3|TRBV7-9|NA|NA
TGTGCCAGCAGCCCCGACAGGGGAGGGAGCACAGATACGCAGTATTTT
CASSPDRGGSTDTQYF
>TRBJ1-5|TRBV6-6|NA|NA
TGTGCCAGCAGTTACGGCAGGGTCCGCGATCAGCCCCAGCATTTT
CASSYGRVRDQPQHF
>TRBJ2-3|TRBV5-4|TRBD2|NA
TGTGCCAGCAGCTCCGGGGGAGCGGGGGCCCCCTTCGATACGCAGTATTTT
CASSSGGAGAPFDTQYF
>TRBJ1-1|TRBV18|NA|NA
TGTGCCAGCTCACCCGAGAAAGGGGGTCCCACTGAAGCTTTCTTT
CASSPEKGGPTEAFF
>TRBJ2-5|TRBV28|TRBD2|NA
TGTGCCAGCAGTTACGGACTAGCGGGGGGCGAAGAGACCCAGTACTTC
CASSYGLAGGEETQYF
>TRBJ1-2|TRBV2|TRBD1|NA
TGTGCCATTACAGGGGTTTACGATGGCTACACCTTC
CAITGVYDGYTF
>TRBJ2-3|TRBV9|NA|NA
TGTGCCAGCAGCGTATCTGGCAGGGGTCAAGATACGCAGTATTTT
CASSVSGRGQDTQYF
>TRBJ1-2|TRBV19|NA|NA
TGTGCCAGTAGCCGATCAGCGGACGGGAACTATGGCTACACCTTC
CASSRSADGNYGYTF
>TRBJ2-5|TRBV2|NA|NA
TGTGCCAGCAGTTATAGTGCTCAAGAGACCCAGTACTTC
CASSYSAQETQYF
>TRBJ2-2|TRBV29-1|NA|NA
TGCAGCGTCGATGTCTTGGGGACCGGGGAGCTGTTTTTT
CSVDVLGTGELFF
>TRBJ2-1|TRBV19|NA|NA
TGTGCCAGTAGTTCACAGGGATCCATCGCTACTGGGCAGTTCTTC
CASSSQGSIATGQFF
>TRBJ2-4|TRBV18|NA|NA
TGTGCCAGCTCGCCCGAATGGGCCAAAAACATTCAGTACTTC
CASSPEWAKNIQYF
>TRBJ1-2|TRBV29-1|NA|NA
TGCAGCGTTGAAGTTGGGATTGGCTACACCTTC
CSVEVGIGYTF
>TRBJ2-7|TRBV19|NA|few
TGTGCCAGTAGTGAGGCTACACAGAGCAATTCTCCCGGGCAGTACTTC
CASSEATQSNSPGQYF
>TRBJ2-3|TRBV5-1|NA|NA
TGCGCCAGCAGCTTGTCGGGGGCCACCACAGATACGCAGTATTTT
CASSLSGATTDTQYF
>TRBJ1-6|TRBV2|NA|NA
TGTGCCAGCGGAGGAGTTACACACGCGGATTCACCCCTCCACTTT
CASGGVTHADSPLHF
>TRBJ2-2|TRBV18|TRBD2|NA
TGTGCCAGCTCCCCTTCCAGCGGGGGATTGTCCGGGGAGCTGTTTTTT
CASSPSSGGLSGELFF
>TRBJ2-3|TRBV28|TRBD1|many
TGTGCCAGCAGTTACCGGGACAGGCGCACAGATACGCAGTATTTT
CASSYRDRRTDTQYF
>TRBJ1-2|TRBV27|TRBD1|medium-sized
TGTGCCAGCAGTTCCCCCGAGACAGGGGCCTATGGCTACACCTTC
CASSSPETGAYGYTF
>TRBJ2-7|TRBV5-6|NA|NA
TGTGCCAGCAGCTCTGCTCCGGGACGTCCCATCTACGAGCAGTACTTC
CASSSAPGRPIYEQYF
>TRBJ2-7|TRBV10-2|TRBD1|NA
TGCGCCAGCACCGACAGGGGGCTTCCCTACGAGCAGTACTTC
CASTDRGLPYEQYF
>TRBJ2-7|TRBV19|NA|once
TGTGCCAGTAGTATAGATCGAAGCTACGAGCAGTACTTC
CASSIDRSYEQYF
>TRBJ2-5|TRBV7-2|TRBD1|NA
TGTGCCAGCAGCTACTACAGGGGGCGCAGGGAGACCCAGTACTTC
CASSYYRGRRETQYF
>TRBJ2-3|TRBV15|TRBD2|NA
TGTGCCACCAGCAGAGGGGGGTCCGGGACTAGCGGTACAGATACGCAGTATTTT
CATSRGGSGTSGTDTQYF
>TRBJ1-2|TRBV4-1|TRBD1|NA
TGCGCCAGCAGCCCGACAGGGCTCCTGGGCTATGGCTACACCTTC
CASSPTGLLGYGYTF
>TRBJ2-5|TRBV18|TRBD2|NA
TGTGCCAGCTCACCAAGGACTAGCGGGAATGGGGAGACCCAGTACTTC
CASSPRTSGNGETQYF
>TRBJ2-3|TRBV5-1|TRBD2|NA
TGCGCCAGCAGCTTGGAGAGCGGGGGGGCAGATACGCAGTATTTT
CASSLESGGADTQYF
>TRBJ1-4|TRBV5-8|NA|NA
TGTGCCAGCAGCTGGAACACGAAGGAAAAACTGTTTTTT
CASSWNTKEKLFF
>TRBJ1-2|TRBV6-1|NA|NA
TGTGCCAGCAGTGAGGACTGGAACCCTAACTATGGCTACACCTTC
CASSEDWNPNYGYTF
>TRBJ2-7|TRBV6-1|NA|NA
TGTGCCAGCAGTGGACAATCCTACGAGCAGTACTTC
CASSGQSYEQYF
>TRBJ2-7|TRBV10-3|NA|NA
TGTGCCGCCCAGCCGGGCACCTCCTACGAGCAGTACTTC
CAAQPGTSYEQYF
>TRBJ2-2|TRBV6-4|TRBD1|few
TGTGCCAGCAGCAAGGACAGGGTGTCCGGGGAGCTGTTTTTT
CASSKDRVSGELFF
>TRBJ1-2|TRBV6-5|TRBD1|NA
TGTGCCAGCAGTGCACCCGGGACAGCGTCCTATGGCTACACCTTC
CASSAPGTASYGYTF
>TRBJ2-1|TRBV14|NA|NA
TGTGCCAGCAGCCAAGTTGGGGGGCCGGGCTACAATGAGCAGTTCTTC
CASSQVGGPGYNEQFF
>TRBJ2-7|TRBV6-6|NA|NA
TGTGCCAGCGTACCAGGGGTAACCTACGAGCAGTACTTC
CASVPGVTYEQYF
>TRBJ2-7|TRBV21-1|NA|NA
TGTGCCAGCAACAGAAACCCCCTTCCGCGGTACGAGCAGTACTTC
CASNRNPLPRYEQYF
>TRBJ2-1|TRBV27|TRBD2|NA
TGTGCCAGCAGTCTCGGAGTAGCGGGGAACTCCTACAATGAGCAGTTCTTC
CASSLGVAGNSYNEQFF
>TRBJ2-5|TRBV6-6|NA|NA
TGTGCCAGCACAGTAGGTGGGACCCAGTACTTC
CASTVGGTQYF
>TRBJ2-4|TRBV5-1|TRBD1|NA
TGCGCCAGCAGCCCACGGACAGGGGAGGCCAAAAACATTCAGTACTTC
CASSPRTGEAKNIQYF
>TRBJ2-2|TRBV30|TRBD2|NA
TGTGCCTGGAGTGGGCGGACTAGCGGGAGGCCGAACACCGGGGAGCTGTTTTTT
CAWSGRTSGRPNTGELFF
>TRBJ2-1|TRBV28|NA|NA
TGTGCCAGCAGTTGGTTGGGGGGCTACAATGAGCAGTTCTTC
CASSWLGGYNEQFF
>TRBJ2-7|TRBV6-1|NA|NA
TGTGCCAGCAGGGAACGGGCCGGACTCTTCTACGAGCAGTACTTC
CASRERAGLFYEQYF
>TRBJ1-4|TRBV29-1|NA|NA
TGCAGCGTTGGGGACACAGGGGAAAAACTGTTTTTT
CSVGDTGEKLFF
>TRBJ2-1|TRBV9|NA|once
TGTGCCAGCAGCGTAGGTGGAGGGGGGGTCAATGAGCAGTTCTTC
CASSVGGGGVNEQFF
>TRBJ1-4|TRBV6-1|TRBD1|NA
TGTGCCAGCAGTGAAAGAGACAGGGATGAAAAACTGTTTTTT
CASSERDRDEKLFF
>TRBJ1-5|TRBV6-1|TRBD1|NA
TGTGCCAGCAGTGCGAATCTCCCCGGGACAGGGGATCAGCCCCAGCATTTT
CASSANLPGTGDQPQHF
>TRBJ2-2|TRBV13|TRBD2|NA
TGTGCCAGCAGCTATCACCGACCGGGACTAGCGGGAGGTAGCTCAGAGGACACCGGGGAGCTGTTTTTT
CASSYHRPGLAGGSSEDTGELFF
>TRBJ1-1|TRBV6-5|NA|NA
TGTGCCAGCAGTGCCGGGCAGAACACTGAAGCTTTCTTT
CASSAGQNTEAFF
>TRBJ2-3|TRBV13|NA|NA
TGTGCCAGCAGCTTAGCCGGGGCAGATACGCAGTATTTT
CASSLAGADTQYF
>TRBJ1-6|TRBV2|TRBD1|NA
TGTGCCAGCACCATAGGACAGGGAAGTAATTCACCCCTCCACTTT
CASTIGQGSNSPLHF
>TRBJ2-5|TRBV18|NA|NA
TGTGCCAGCTCAACGAACCAAGAGACCCAGTACTTC
CASSTNQETQYF